One and the same sample provided the 7 T cell receptor beta chains below, sequenced in a study of T cell responses to AZD1222 COVID-19 vaccine. Data came from immunoSEQ multiplex PCR; TCRdb stores just in-frame clones and leaves some out. The table shows roughly 150,000 clones, with roughly 92% occurring only once. Sequencing was performed on peripheral blood, taken on day 0 of AZD1222 vaccination. These receptors originate from an adult in good health.

The chain employs TRBV19 and TRBJ1-1; D perhaps matches TRBD1 (5 bases). V lost 6 bases to trimming and J lost 1 base, with 9 bases between them. Germline V CDR1 and CDR2: LNHDA, SQIVND (reference sequence). The CDR3 runs 13 residues. CDR3 amino acids: CASSRTQNTEAFF. CDR3 nucleotide sequence: TGTGCCAGTAGCCGGACACAGAACACTGAAGCTTTCTTT.

The V call is TRBV6-6, the J call TRBJ1-2; D gene unclear. The CDR3 has 12 residues. Trimming removed 6 bases at V and 8 bases at J, with 13 bases between. CDR1 and CDR2 (germline): MNHNY, SVGAGI (reference sequence). CDR3 bases: TGTGCCAGCAGCCCCCGCACCGGAGGCTACACCTTC. Amino acid sequence: CASSPRTGGYTF.

This clone has a single count. This sequence joins TRBV5-6 and TRBJ1-1, with a tentative D call TRBD1 (5 bases). V lost 7 bases and J 2 bases, leaving 18 bases between the germline ends. CDR1 and CDR2 from the germline V gene are SGHDT and YYEEEE. The CDR3 consists of 15 residues. CDR3 sequence: CASQQSGGLNTEAFF. CDR3 in DNA: TGTGCCAGCCAACAATCTGGGGGGTTAAACACTGAAGCTTTCTTT.

This clone was seen only once. CDR3 protein: CASSSGGTPRYEQYF. The CDR3 DNA sequence: TGCGCCAGCAGCTCGGGGGGGACTCCACGCTACGAGCAGTACTTC. The gene calls are TRBV5-1 and TRBJ2-7; TRBD2 agrees at 8 bases. The CDR3 length is 15 residues. V dropped 3 bases and J dropped 3; count of bases not matched to a gene: 8. Germline loops: CDR1 SGHRS, CDR2 YFSETQ.

This clone was counted once. The chain combines TRBV25-1 with TRBJ2-2; 8 nucleotides align to TRBD2. This CDR3 has 16 amino acids. V lost 6 bases and J lost 5; bases outside the gene matches: 11. Germline CDR1 MGHDK, CDR2 SYGVNS. The CDR3 DNA sequence: TGTGCCAGCAGCCCCCAGGGGCGGGGGGATACCGGGGAGCTGTTTTTT. This sequence encodes CASSPQGRGDTGELFF.

The chain's CDR3 is CAISETENTEAFF. CDR3 coding DNA: TGTGCCATCAGTGAAACGGAGAACACTGAAGCTTTCTTT. The chain links TRBV10-3 to TRBJ1-1; the D is unclear. The V end was cut by 3 bases, the J end by 1 base, with 6 bases between. This CDR3 has 13 residues. Germline loops: CDR1 ENHRY, CDR2 SYGVKD.

The chain uses TRBV6-2 or TRBV6-3 and TRBJ2-1, with a weak D call TRBD1 (5 bases). The CDR3 totals 13 residues. CDR1 and CDR2 (germline): MNHEY, SVGEGT. Trimming took 4 bases from V and 9 from J, leaving 13 bases between them. The CDR3 DNA follows: TGTGCCAGCAGTTCCATTACAGGTGTTGAGCAGTTCTTC. Translation gives CASSSITGVEQFF.